This T cell receptor (beta chain) was profiled in a study of cytomegalovirus exposure and HLA in healthy donors. Whole-study findings and limits: Reportedly, diagnosis of cytomegalovirus status by the classifier showed high specificity and sensitivity. TCR beta chains numbering approximately 150 were designated cytomegalovirus-associated.

The method was immunoSEQ multiplex PCR; TCRdb's version includes in-frame clones alone and lacks a portion of them. The data hold some 90,000 clones, with 96% observed a single time. Comment on this clone: Its antigen is unknown.

The sequencing input was PBMCs. This TCR was sampled from a man aged 18 to 29 in good health and CMV-seronegative.

CDR3 protein: CASREQGGLDTQYF. The CDR3 DNA is TGTGCCAGCAGGGAACAGGGGGGACTTGATACGCAGTATTTT. This chain joins TRBV6-1 and TRBJ2-3, with 8 bases identical to TRBD1. The CDR3 runs to 14 residues. The V gene's germline CDR1 is MNHNS and CDR2 SASEGT. V shed 6 bases and J 6 bases; nucleotides not matched to a gene: 8.